This record covers a single T cell receptor (beta chain). Its antigen is unidentified. The data are from a study of cytomegalovirus exposure and HLA in healthy donors. The PCR contained 60 Vbeta and 13 Jbeta primers. Data came from immunoSEQ multiplex PCR; TCRdb stores just in-frame clones and leaves some out. The repertoire includes about 150,000 clones, around 73% of them detected once, and 1.5% to 2% sits in the top ten. General observations from the study: Many donors shared some public TCRs, even though most TCR sequences were rare.

The CDR3 spans 14 residues. Germline CDR1 SGHTA, CDR2 FQGTGA. Losses at the gene ends were 5 bases for V and 5 bases for J; bases not matched to a gene: 5. The sample comprised PBMCs. The chain has TRBV7-3 and TRBJ2-3; 9 positions agree with TRBD2. The clonotype originates from a woman aged 18 to 35 in good health and CMV-seronegative. The CDR3 DNA sequence: TGTGCCAGCAGCCGCGGGGGGGCCATAGATACGCAGTATTTT. It yields the protein CASSRGGAIDTQYF.